What follows is one T cell receptor (beta chain) and its context. This specimen belongs to a study of OX40 agonist ivuxolimab in advanced cancers. Across the study: Treatment of patients was with ivuxolimab, an agonistic anti-OX40 (CD134) antibody. Two patients with cutaneous melanoma and one with hepatocellular carcinoma, three in total, showed partial responses.

Sequencing used immunoSEQ multiplex PCR; TCRdb keeps in-frame clones, though not all of them. The data show 95,000 to 150,000 clones, about 94% seen once. Germline CDR1 MNHNS, CDR2 SASEGT. V shed 3 bases and J shed 8 bases, with 14 bases lying between them. The CDR3 spans 14 residues. Sample: CD4+ or CD8+ T cells sorted from blood, taken in a trial of the OX40 agonist ivuxolimab. The source is an adult with an advanced solid tumor such as melanoma, head and neck, liver or kidney cancer. The rearrangement links TRBV6-1 to TRBJ2-1; D may correspond to TRBD1 or TRBD2 (5 bases each). DNA of the CDR3: TGTGCCAGCAGTGACCGAGGGGCGCGGGATGAGCAGTTCTTC. Translated: CASSDRGARDEQFF.